The 17 T cell receptor beta chains given below trace back to one sample, sequenced in a study of blood T cell repertoires in COVID-19. The data were produced by immunoSEQ multiplex PCR, yet TCRdb's version contains in-frame clones alone and is incomplete. The sample carries approximately 150,000 clones, approximately 88% recorded once. The sample consisted of peripheral blood. These receptors came from a human donor in a cohort sampled during active COVID-19.

V usage is TRBV4-1 and J usage is TRBJ2-4; TRBD1 might be the D (5 bases). The germline V gene encodes CDR1 MGHRA and CDR2 YSYEKL. The CDR3 is 15 amino acids. V was clipped by 0 bases and J by 7 bases, with 13 bases between them. CDR3 sequence: CASSQETRVGNIQYF. The CDR3 DNA follows: TGCGCCAGCAGCCAAGAGACCAGGGTGGGGAACATTCAGTACTTC.

This chain connects TRBV7-2 to TRBJ1-1, with D perhaps matching TRBD1 (6 bases). Germline CDR1 and CDR2: SGHTA and FQGNSA. This CDR3 comprises 14 residues. The V and J ends lost 4 bases and 0 bases respectively, with 9 bases between them. The CDR3, as DNA: TGTGCCAGCAGCTCCGGACAGCTGAACACTGAAGCTTTCTTT. It is translated as CASSSGQLNTEAFF.

CDR3 nucleotides: TGTGCCAGCAGCTTGGGCGGGACCATCTCCTACAATGAGCAGTTCTTC. The encoded protein is CASSLGGTISYNEQFF. The J gene is TRBJ2-1, the V gene TRBV5-6; weak D call: TRBD2 (6 bases). Germline V CDR1 and CDR2: SGHDT, YYEEEE. CDR3 length: 16 amino acids. Trimming pared 0 bases from V and 0 bases from J, leaving 10 bases between.

The J gene is TRBJ1-5, the V gene TRBV4-2, with TRBD1 matching 8 bases. This CDR3 has 15 amino acids. The germline V gene encodes CDR1 LGHNA and CDR2 YNFKEQ. J gave up 4 bases and V 1 base, and 3 bases lay outside the gene matches. CDR3 nucleotide sequence: TGTGCCAGCAGCCAAGGTAGACAGGGGAATCAGCCCCAGCATTTT. Translation gives CASSQGRQGNQPQHF.

V is TRBV5-1 and J is TRBJ1-1; the D gene is possibly TRBD1 (6 bases). The germline V and J ends were trimmed by 4 bases and 0 bases, with 13 bases remaining between them. CDR1 SGHRS and CDR2 YFSETQ come from the germline V gene. The CDR3 consists of 15 residues. The CDR3 DNA follows: TGCGCCAGCAGCACCTTAACAGGGTTGAACACTGAAGCTTTCTTT. Encoded protein: CASSTLTGLNTEAFF.

This sequence joins TRBV5-4 and TRBJ2-7; 10 nucleotides agree with TRBD2. Per germline, CDR1 SGHNT and CDR2 YYREEE (reference sequence). This CDR3 has 16 amino acids. Trimming at V came to 0 bases and at J to 6 bases, leaving 9 bases not matched to a gene. The CDR3 coding sequence is TGTGCCAGCAGCTTGGGTGTCCCTAAGCGGGGGGGCGAGCAGTACTTC. Amino acids: CASSLGVPKRGGEQYF.

This chain links TRBV4-3 with TRBJ1-2; tentatively, D is TRBD1 (6 bases). Germline V CDR1 and CDR2: LGHNA, YSLEER. Trimming took off 1 base at V and 4 bases at J, with 16 bases between the two ends. The CDR3 loop spans 16 amino acids. This CDR3 is CASSQANADRFYGYTF. CDR3 nucleotide sequence: TGCGCCAGCAGCCAAGCCAATGCAGACAGGTTCTATGGCTACACCTTC.

The rearrangement joins TRBV13 to TRBJ2-3, with TRBD1 matching 12 bases. The V segment lost 4 bases and the J segment 5 bases; nucleotides outside the gene matches: 10. The CDR3 runs 17 residues. Germline assignment: CDR1 PRHDT and CDR2 FYEKMQ (reference sequence). CDR3 nucleotides: TGTGCCAGCAGCTCGCCGGGACAGGGGGCATTGGGAGATACGCAGTATTTT. Its protein product is CASSSPGQGALGDTQYF. Filled out from reference TRBV13 and TRBJ2-3, the complete variable domain reads AAGVIQSPRHLIKEKRETATLKCYPIPRHDTVYWYQQGPGQDPQFLISFYEKMQSDKGSIPDRFSAQQFSDYHSELNMSSLELGDSALYFCASSSPGQGALGDTQYFGPGTRLTVL.

V usage is TRBV11-2 and J usage is TRBJ1-2; D is uncertain. Trimming left V 1 base short and J 4 bases short, with 4 bases between. The CDR3 extends over 12 amino acids. CDR1 and CDR2 from the germline V gene are SGHAT and FQNNGV. In DNA form, the CDR3 reads TGTGCCAGCAGCTTAGGCAGCTATGGCTACACCTTC. It specifies CASSLGSYGYTF.

This clone occurred a few times. This chain links TRBV19 with TRBJ2-7; perhaps TRBD1 as D (6 bases). The CDR3 runs to 15 residues. The V gene lost 5 bases and the J gene lost 2 bases, with 16 bases spanning the gap. Germline CDR1 LNHDA, CDR2 SQIVND (reference sequence). This chain's CDR3 is CASSVTRDITYEQYF. The CDR3 DNA is TGTGCCAGTAGTGTCACCCGGGACATTACCTACGAGCAGTACTTC.

The chain carries TRBV7-2 and TRBJ2-1; 8 bases map to TRBD1. Trimming took 6 bases from V and 0 from J; bases not matched to a gene: 4. Looked up from germline, CDR1 is SGHTA and CDR2 is FQGNSA. The CDR3 covers 15 residues. The CDR3 loop reads CASSFDRGSYNEQFF. The CDR3 DNA follows: TGTGCCAGCAGTTTTGACAGGGGCTCCTACAATGAGCAGTTCTTC.

The J gene is TRBJ2-5, the V gene TRBV7-6; 8 bases map to TRBD2. Germline V gene sequence: CDR1 SGHVS, CDR2 FNYEAQ. The V segment lost 4 bases and the J segment 1 base; nucleotides outside the gene matches: 14. The CDR3 spans 18 residues. This chain's CDR3 is CASSSGTRFGLVQETQYF. The CDR3 DNA reads TGTGCCAGCAGCTCGGGGACTAGATTTGGCCTCGTCCAAGAGACCCAGTACTTC.

This chain joins TRBV7-9 and TRBJ1-2, with 9 bases matching TRBD1. Unmatched junction bases numbered 10, after V lost 5 bases and J lost 3 bases. The germline V gene encodes CDR1 SEHNR and CDR2 FQNEAQ (reference sequence). The CDR3 runs to 16 residues. CDR3 nucleotide sequence: TGTGCCAGCAGCCCCTCACTCGGACAGGGGTACTATGGCTACACCTTC. Translating gives CASSPSLGQGYYGYTF.

The chain joins TRBV5-1 to TRBJ1-2; 9 bases are a match to TRBD1. Germline CDR1 and CDR2: SGHRS and YFSETQ. With V trimmed by 4 bases and J by 8 bases, 9 bases remained unmatched. The CDR3 runs to 14 residues. Here the CDR3 reads CASSGTGGAWGYTF. CDR3 nucleotides: TGCGCCAGCAGCGGTACAGGGGGCGCTTGGGGCTACACCTTC.

The V and J genes are TRBV30 and TRBJ2-5; D may be TRBD1 (6 bases). V lost 0 bases and J lost 4, with 9 bases in between. Germline CDR1 and CDR2: GTSNPN and SVGIG (reference sequence). This CDR3 region has 13 residues. The CDR3 is CAWSVRGRETQYF. In DNA, the CDR3 is TGTGCCTGGAGTGTTAGGGGGAGAGAGACCCAGTACTTC.

This sequence joins TRBV11-3 and TRBJ2-1; no clear D gene. The length of the CDR3 is 13 residues. Trimming removed 3 bases at V and 4 bases at J, with 7 bases between. Germline CDR1 reads SGHNT; CDR2 reads YENEEA. CDR3 sequence reads: CASSLTRYNEQFF. CDR3 sequence (DNA): TGTGCCAGCAGCTTGACACGGTACAATGAGCAGTTCTTC. Using reference TRBV11-3 and TRBJ2-1 for the parts outside the CDR3, the full variable domain is EAGVVQSPRYKIIEKKQPVAFWCNPISGHNTLYWYLQNLGQGPELLIRYENEEAVDDSQLPKDRFSAERLKGVDSTLKIQPAELGDSAVYLCASSLTRYNEQFFGPGTRLTVL.

The chain recombines TRBV12-3 or TRBV12-4 with TRBJ2-1; D not resolved. Trimming removed 6 bases at V and 9 bases at J, with 12 bases between. CDR3 length equals 12 residues. In nucleotides, the CDR3 is TGTGCCAGCAGAGTAGGAGTGGGTGAGCAGTTCTTC. This codes for CASRVGVGEQFF.